The next 27 T cell receptor beta chains were all read from a single sample in a study of cytomegalovirus exposure and HLA in healthy donors. Clones were read by immunoSEQ multiplex PCR, and TCRdb kept only the in-frame ones, dropping some. The sample has about 98,000 clones, over 85% seen once. The sample comprised PBMCs. The receptors come from a woman under 30 in good health and CMV-seronegative.

J is TRBJ1-4 and V is TRBV30; the match to TRBD1 covers 7 bases. Per the germline V gene, CDR1 is GTSNPN and CDR2 is SVGIG (reference sequence). CDR3 length: 12 amino acids. Losses at the gene ends were 3 bases for V and 8 bases for J; bases not matched to a gene: 3. CDR3: CAWRPGGEKLFF. The CDR3 DNA reads TGTGCCTGGAGACCAGGGGGAGAAAAACTGTTTTTT.

The V gene is TRBV6-6, the J gene TRBJ1-5, with a tentative D call TRBD1 (5 bases). V was cut by 6 bases and J by 0 bases, with 15 bases left in between. CDR3 length equals 16 residues. Germline V gene lookup returns CDR1 MNHNY and CDR2 SVGAGI (reference sequence). The chain's CDR3 is CASRMGGEFSNQPQHF. In DNA, the CDR3 is TGTGCCAGCAGGATGGGGGGGGAGTTTAGCAATCAGCCCCAGCATTTT.

This chain links TRBV29-1 with TRBJ1-5, with D hard to call. Trimming took 4 bases from V and 6 from J, leaving 13 bases between them. CDR1 SQVTM and CDR2 ANQGSEA come from the germline V gene. The CDR3 sequence is 13 residues long. The CDR3 DNA follows: TGCAGCGTTGTTTTGAGCTTCGGTCAGCCCCAGCATTTT. It specifies CSVVLSFGQPQHF. The full variable domain, completed using reference TRBV29-1 and TRBJ1-5, is SAVISQKPSRDICQRGTSLTIQCQVDSQVTMMFWYRQQPGQSLTLIATANQGSEATYESGFVIDKFPISRPNLTFSTLTVSNMSPEDSSIYLCSVVLSFGQPQHFGDGTRLSIL.

This sequence joins TRBV5-8 and TRBJ1-2; D is perhaps TRBD1 (6 bases). The CDR3 has 13 residues. The V gene's germline CDR1 is SGHTS and CDR2 YDEGEE. With 4 bases removed from V and 4 bases from J, the gap between germline ends came to 11 bases. CDR3 residues: CASSDTGPYGYTF. CDR3 bases: TGTGCCAGCAGCGATACAGGGCCCTATGGCTACACCTTC. Full variable domain (outside the CDR3, taken from reference TRBV5-8 and TRBJ1-2): EAGVTQSPTHLIKTRGQQATLRCSPISGHTSVYWYQQALGLGLQFLLWYDEGEERNRGNFPPRFSGRQFPNYSSELNVNALELEDSALYLCASSDTGPYGYTFGSGTRLTVV.

The gene calls are TRBV10-3 and TRBJ2-5; 12 bases line up with TRBD2. The germline V gene encodes CDR1 ENHRY and CDR2 SYGVKD. The V segment lost 8 bases and the J segment 1 base; nucleotides outside the gene matches: 2. This CDR3 has 14 residues. CDR3 protein: CAIATSGSQETQYF. DNA for the CDR3: TGTGCCATCGCGACTAGCGGGAGCCAAGAGACCCAGTACTTC.

The chain has TRBV6-5 and TRBJ2-5; 10 positions match TRBD1. Per the germline V gene, CDR1 is MNHEY and CDR2 is SVGAGI. V gave up 8 bases and J gave up 5 bases; unmatched junction bases: 5. This CDR3 is 13 amino acids long. The chain's CDR3 is CASGGQGWETQYF. In DNA, the CDR3 is TGTGCCAGCGGGGGACAGGGGTGGGAGACCCAGTACTTC.

V usage is TRBV4-1 and J usage is TRBJ1-1; 8 nucleotides line up with TRBD1. The V gene's germline CDR1 is MGHRA and CDR2 YSYEKL. Unmatched junction bases numbered 2, after V lost 0 bases and J lost 2 bases. This CDR3 is 15 amino acids long. The CDR3 coding sequence is TGCGCCAGCAGCCAAGAAGCAGGGGGCAACACTGAAGCTTTCTTT. Its translation is CASSQEAGGNTEAFF.

J is TRBJ1-3 and V is TRBV28; D remains ambiguous. Germline CDR1 reads MDHEN; CDR2 reads SYDVKM. The CDR3 is made up of 11 amino acids. V dropped 2 bases and J dropped 6 bases, with 2 bases sitting between them. This CDR3 reads CASSLQNTIYF. CDR3 DNA: TGTGCCAGCAGTTTACAAAACACCATATATTTT.

The chain is built from TRBV9 and TRBJ2-5, with D possibly being TRBD2 (7 bases). Germline V gene lookup returns CDR1 SGDLS and CDR2 YYNGEE. The V and J ends lost 6 bases and 5 bases respectively, with 20 bases between them. This CDR3 is 15 amino acids long. The CDR3 DNA is TGTGCCAGCAACCGGATAGGGGGGGCCTGGGAGACCCAGTACTTC. It translates to CASNRIGGAWETQYF.

The chain employs TRBV10-3 and TRBJ1-1, with unresolved D. Germline CDR1 ENHRY, CDR2 SYGVKD. The CDR3 is 15 residues long. Trimming took off 1 base at V and 0 bases at J, with 9 bases between the two ends. The CDR3 spells CAISELSRLNTEAFF. The CDR3 DNA reads as TGTGCCATCAGTGAGTTATCTAGACTGAACACTGAAGCTTTCTTT.

This chain uses TRBV21-1 with TRBJ2-5; TRBD2, the table's D call, lacks a check against the DNA. TRBV21-1 is a listed pseudogene. The CDR3 contains 14 residues. The CDR3 DNA reads as TGTGCCAGCAGCGATAGCGGGATCCCAGAGACCCAGTACTTC. It yields the protein CASSDSGIPETQYF.

The chain couples TRBV29-1 to TRBJ1-2; 9 nucleotides align to TRBD1. The CDR3 loop spans 14 amino acids. Germline V gene sequence: CDR1 SQVTM, CDR2 ANQGSEA. The J segment lost 6 bases and the V segment lost 7 bases, leaving 12 bases of the junction unmatched. The chain's CDR3 is CSAGTGQRRDGYTF. Here the CDR3 DNA reads TGCAGCGCCGGGACAGGGCAGAGGAGAGATGGCTACACCTTC.

The chain joins TRBV11-1 to TRBJ1-2; 7 bases agree with TRBD1. Germline V gives CDR1 SGHAT, CDR2 FQDESV (reference sequence). The CDR3 consists of 14 residues. V shed 4 bases, J shed 7 bases, and the junction held 9 bases outside the gene matches. The CDR3 DNA reads TGTGCCAGCAGCTCACTCCAGGGGGTTGGTGGCTACACCTTC. Protein: CASSSLQGVGGYTF.

V and J are TRBV6-5 and TRBJ2-7; D might be TRBD1 (5 bases). Germline V gene sequence: CDR1 MNHEY, CDR2 SVGAGI. This CDR3 is 16 amino acids long. V lost 0 bases and J lost 1, with 13 bases in between. CDR3 nucleotide sequence: TGTGCCAGCAGTTACTCGGGTCAGGGTGTTTCCTACGAGCAGTACTTC. Encoded protein: CASSYSGQGVSYEQYF.

The chain couples TRBV5-1 to TRBJ1-1, with TRBD1 matching 10 bases. The CDR3 has 14 residues. Unmatched junction bases numbered 1, after V lost 1 base and J lost 4 bases. The germline gives CDR1 SGHRS, CDR2 YFSETQ. The CDR3 is CASSLRQGATEAFF. As DNA, the CDR3 is TGCGCCAGCAGCTTGAGACAGGGGGCCACTGAAGCTTTCTTT.

The V gene is TRBV19, the J gene TRBJ1-1; no definite D call. Trimming removed 7 bases from V and 1 base from J, with 10 bases in between. This CDR3 is 13 amino acids long. Germline CDR1 and CDR2: LNHDA and SQIVND (reference sequence). Written as DNA, the CDR3 is TGTGCCAGTACTGTGACTGGGAACACTGAAGCTTTCTTT. Translated: CASTVTGNTEAFF.

This clone has a single count. The rearrangement links TRBV6-5 to TRBJ2-7; TRBD2 agrees at 13 bases. V lost 6 bases, J lost 7 bases, and 6 bases stayed unmatched. Per the germline V gene, CDR1 is MNHEY and CDR2 is SVGAGI. CDR3 length: 14 residues. For the CDR3, the DNA is TGTGCCAGCAGCCTAGGGACTAGCGGGACGGAGCAGTACTTC. It codes for CASSLGTSGTEQYF.

The genes are TRBV2 and TRBJ1-1; D perhaps matches TRBD1 (5 bases). Germline CDR1 reads SNHLY; CDR2 reads FYNNEI. This CDR3 spans 13 amino acids. Trimming left V 8 bases short and J 4 bases short, with 14 bases between. Here the CDR3 DNA reads TGTGCCAGCGGCGGCAGGGAAGGCACTGAAGCTTTCTTT. This codes for CASGGREGTEAFF.

V and J are TRBV5-1 and TRBJ2-2, with TRBD1 as a possible D gene (6 bases). Trimming left V 6 bases short and J 6 bases short, with 15 bases between. This CDR3 is built from 14 residues. Germline V CDR1 and CDR2: SGHRS, YFSETQ. The CDR3 DNA sequence: TGCGCCAGCAACGACCTACAGGGCCCCGGGGAGCTGTTTTTT. It is translated as CASNDLQGPGELFF.

The rearrangement joins TRBV27 to TRBJ2-5; 12 nucleotides align to TRBD2. The CDR3 runs to 16 residues. Trimming cost V 2 bases and J 5 bases; bases outside gene matches: 6. Germline V CDR1 and CDR2: MNHEY, SMNVEV (reference sequence). The CDR3 DNA is TGTGCCAGCAGTTTAGCCCTAGCGGGGGGGTTGGAGACCCAGTACTTC. Translated: CASSLALAGGLETQYF.

This clone occurred once. This chain connects TRBV9 to TRBJ2-1; D remains unclear. V was cut by 2 bases and J by 9 bases, with 24 bases left in between. Germline V CDR1 and CDR2: SGDLS, YYNGEE. CDR3 length equals 17 residues. The CDR3 DNA follows: TGTGCCAGCAGCGTCGACTCCAACGAGTTTATGTACGGTGAGCAGTTCTTC. Its translation: CASSVDSNEFMYGEQFF. Supplemented by reference TRBV9 and TRBJ2-1, the full variable domain reads DSGVTQTPKHLITATGQRVTLRCSPRSGDLSVYWYQQSLDQGLQFLIQYYNGEERAKGNILERFSAQQFPDLHSELNLSSLELGDSALYFCASSVDSNEFMYGEQFFGPGTRLTVL.

The chain is built from TRBV5-1 and TRBJ2-7; TRBD2 aligns across 9 bases. Germline V CDR1 and CDR2: SGHRS, YFSETQ. The CDR3 is made up of 15 amino acids. The trim removed 5 bases at V and 7 bases at J, leaving 13 bases unmatched. CDR3 sequence reads: CASSPGGSGGREQYF. In DNA form, the CDR3 reads TGCGCCAGCAGTCCTGGTGGTAGCGGGGGCCGTGAGCAGTACTTC.

In its sample, this clone was seen once. V gene TRBV27 combines with J gene TRBJ2-7; the D gene is possibly TRBD1 (6 bases). V lost 5 bases, J lost 1 base, and 12 bases lay in between. The CDR3 is 14 residues long. Germline V gene sequence: CDR1 MNHEY, CDR2 SMNVEV (reference sequence). The CDR3 protein is CASSLRQDSYEQYF. The CDR3 DNA is TGTGCCAGCAGTCTCCGACAGGATTCCTACGAGCAGTACTTC.

This rearrangement joins TRBV27 to TRBJ2-7, with D maybe TRBD2 (8 bases). The V gene lost 1 base and the J gene lost 7 bases, with 17 bases spanning the gap. The CDR3 runs 15 residues. The germline V gene encodes CDR1 MNHEY and CDR2 SMNVEV (reference sequence). The CDR3 region has the DNA TGTGCCAGCAGTTTATTAGCGGGACAGATGGGAGAGCAGTACTTC. Protein sequence: CASSLLAGQMGEQYF.

The chain links TRBV11-3 to TRBJ2-4; 7 bases fit TRBD2. The J segment lost 7 bases and the V segment lost 4 bases, leaving 13 bases of the junction unmatched. This CDR3 contains 16 residues. Looked up from germline, CDR1 is SGHNT and CDR2 is YENEEA. In DNA form, the CDR3 reads TGTGCCAGCAGCTGGACTCGTAGCGGGCCCCAGAACATTCAGTACTTC. The encoded protein is CASSWTRSGPQNIQYF.

The chain couples TRBV5-4 to TRBJ1-6, with D possibly being TRBD1 (6 bases). The V gene lost 3 bases and the J gene lost 10 bases, with 14 bases spanning the gap. The CDR3 is 14 residues long. CDR1 is SGHNT and CDR2 is YYREEE in the germline V gene (reference sequence). The CDR3 DNA reads as TGTGCCAGCAGCTCGGAGCAGGGGATCTCACCCCTCCACTTT. This sequence encodes CASSSEQGISPLHF.

In this sample, this clone turned up once. This sequence joins TRBV5-1 and TRBJ1-5, with 7 bases identical to TRBD1. Germline trimming cut 0 bases from V and 3 bases from J; bases unmatched to any gene: 3. The CDR3 sequence is 15 residues long. The germline CDR1 and CDR2 sequences are SGHRS and YFSETQ. The CDR3 spells CASSLGTGHNQPQHF. DNA for the CDR3: TGCGCCAGCAGCTTGGGGACAGGCCACAATCAGCCCCAGCATTTT. The whole variable domain, filled in from reference TRBV5-1 and TRBJ1-5, reads KAGVTQTPRYLIKTRGQQVTLSCSPISGHRSVSWYQQTPGQGLQFLFEYFSETQRNKGNFPGRFSGRQFSNSRSEMNVSTLELGDSALYLCASSLGTGHNQPQHFGDGTRLSIL.